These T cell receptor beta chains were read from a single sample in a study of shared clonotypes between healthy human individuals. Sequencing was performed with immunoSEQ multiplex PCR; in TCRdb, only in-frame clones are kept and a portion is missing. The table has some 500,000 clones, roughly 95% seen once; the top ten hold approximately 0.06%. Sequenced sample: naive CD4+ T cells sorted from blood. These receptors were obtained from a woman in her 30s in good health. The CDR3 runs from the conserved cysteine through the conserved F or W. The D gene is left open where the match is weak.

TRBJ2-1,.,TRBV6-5,CASSSPYNSYNEQFF,TGTGCCAGCAGTTCTCCATACAACTCCTACAATGAGCAGTTCTTC
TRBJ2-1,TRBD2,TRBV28,CASSSPPGLYNEQFF,TGTGCCAGCAGCTCCCCCCCGGGACTATACAATGAGCAGTTCTTC
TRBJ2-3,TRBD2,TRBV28,CASRGGLAGDTQYF,TGTGCCAGCAGGGGGGGGCTAGCGGGGGATACGCAGTATTTT
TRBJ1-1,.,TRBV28,CASSLYLMNTEAFF,TGTGCCAGCAGTTTATACCTCATGAACACTGAAGCTTTCTTT
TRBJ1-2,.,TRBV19,CASSIVGADYGYTF,TGTGCCAGTAGTATAGTCGGCGCTGACTATGGCTACACCTTC
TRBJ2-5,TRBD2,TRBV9,CASSMTSLHQETQYF,TGTGCCAGCAGCATGACTAGCCTCCACCAAGAGACCCAGTACTTC
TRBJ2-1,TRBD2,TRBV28,CASSLVGTSGRYEQFF,TGTGCCAGCAGTTTAGTAGGGACTAGCGGGAGATATGAGCAGTTCTTC
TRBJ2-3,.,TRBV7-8,CASSLYGSTDTQYF,TGTGCCAGCAGCTTATATGGGAGCACAGATACGCAGTATTTT
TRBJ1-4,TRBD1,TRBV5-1,CASSPGTAINEKLFF,TGCGCCAGCAGCCCCGGGACAGCGATTAATGAAAAACTGTTTTTT
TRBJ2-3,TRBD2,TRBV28,CASSLGSAGTSGNTQYF,TGTGCCAGCAGCTTAGGGAGCGCCGGGACTAGCGGGAATACGCAGTATTTT
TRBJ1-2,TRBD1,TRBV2,CASSEGGQGALGYTF,TGTGCCAGCAGTGAGGGAGGACAGGGGGCCCTCGGCTACACCTTC